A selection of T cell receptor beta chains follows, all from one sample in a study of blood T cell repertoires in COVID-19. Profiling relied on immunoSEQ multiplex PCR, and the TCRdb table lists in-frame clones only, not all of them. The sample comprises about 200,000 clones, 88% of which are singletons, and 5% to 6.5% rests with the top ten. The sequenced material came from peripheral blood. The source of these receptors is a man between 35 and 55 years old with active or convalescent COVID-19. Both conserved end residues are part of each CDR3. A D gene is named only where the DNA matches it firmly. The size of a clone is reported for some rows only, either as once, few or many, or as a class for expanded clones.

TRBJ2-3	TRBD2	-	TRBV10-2	CASSGTSGRGAQYF	TGCGCCAGCAGTGGGACTAGCGGGAGAGGTGCGCAGTATTTT
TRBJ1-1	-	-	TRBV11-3	CASSLGGRGEAFF	TGTGCCAGCAGCTTAGGCGGGAGAGGAGAAGCTTTCTTT
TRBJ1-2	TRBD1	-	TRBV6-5	CASRRQGEGYTF	TGTGCCAGCAGGCGACAGGGAGAAGGCTACACCTTC
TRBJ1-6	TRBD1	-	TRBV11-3	CASSSGQGVGNSPLHF	TGTGCCAGCAGCTCGGGACAGGGAGTCGGAAATTCACCCCTCCACTTT
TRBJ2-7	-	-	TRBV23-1	CASSQFSGSGVGYEQYF	TGCGCCAGCAGTCAATTCAGTGGGTCCGGGGTCGGGTACGAGCAGTACTTC
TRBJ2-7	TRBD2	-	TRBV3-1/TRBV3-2	CASSQAGRAYEQYF	TGTGCCAGCAGCCAAGCAGGGAGGGCCTACGAGCAGTACTTC
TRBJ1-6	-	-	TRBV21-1	CASSTSEPTGSSYNSPLHF	TGTGCCAGCAGCACGAGCGAACCCACAGGGAGCTCCTATAATTCACCCCTCCACTTT
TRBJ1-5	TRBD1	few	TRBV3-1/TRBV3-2	CASTTGNQPQHF	TGTGCCAGCACGACAGGGAATCAGCCCCAGCATTTT
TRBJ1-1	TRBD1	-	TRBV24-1	CATSDRNRGPLTEAFF	TGTGCCACCAGTGATCGAAACAGGGGCCCCCTGACTGAAGCTTTCTTT
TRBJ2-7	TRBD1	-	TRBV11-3	CASSPRGSSYEQYF	TGTGCCAGCAGCCCCAGGGGGAGCTCCTACGAGCAGTACTTC
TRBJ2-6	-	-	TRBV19	CATRPGTGANVLTF	TGTGCCACCCGACCCGGGACTGGGGCCAACGTCCTGACTTTC
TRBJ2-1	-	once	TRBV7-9	CASSLYGGTYNEQFF	TGTGCCAGCAGCTTGTATGGAGGGACCTACAATGAGCAGTTCTTC
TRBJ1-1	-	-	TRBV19	CASSKTGTEAFF	TGTGCCAGTAGTAAGACAGGCACTGAAGCTTTCTTT
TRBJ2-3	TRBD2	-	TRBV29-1	CSVYTSGGRTDTQYF	TGCAGCGTTTATACTAGCGGGGGGCGCACAGATACGCAGTATTTT
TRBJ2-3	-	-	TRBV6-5	CASRDGIAQYF	TGTGCCAGCAGAGACGGGATCGCGCAGTATTTT
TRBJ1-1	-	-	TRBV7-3	CASSSTQFTEAFF	TGTGCCAGCAGCTCGACACAGTTCACTGAAGCTTTCTTT